These T cell receptor beta chains were read from a single sample in a study of cytomegalovirus exposure and HLA in healthy donors. Here immunoSEQ multiplex PCR was the method, and the copy in TCRdb shows in-frame clones only, minus some. The table includes 200,000 to 250,000 clones, roughly 70% detected once. The material sequenced was PBMCs. The source is a woman in her twenties or thirties in good health and CMV-seronegative. CDR3s include the opening cysteine and the closing phenylalanine or tryptophan. D genes are given only for firm matches. Size tells how often a clone was seen (once, few, many) or the class of an expanded clone, and some rows leave it out.

TRBV6-4	.	TRBJ1-1	.	CASFKDGQQLAFF	TGTGCCAGTTTTAAGGATGGGCAGCAACTAGCTTTCTTT
TRBV5-1	.	TRBJ2-1	.	CASSWRGLQRHLFNEQFF	TGCGCCAGCAGCTGGAGGGGACTCCAGCGTCACCTCTTTAATGAGCAGTTCTTC
TRBV10-2	few	TRBJ2-7	.	CASSEREFSDEQYF	TGCGCCAGCAGTGAAAGGGAGTTTAGTGACGAGCAGTACTTC
TRBV27	.	TRBJ2-7	.	CASSLSTQQAYEQYF	TGTGCCAGCAGTTTATCGACACAGCAGGCCTACGAGCAGTACTTC
TRBV9	.	TRBJ2-4	.	CASSASGGLGDIQYF	TGTGCCAGCAGCGCCTCCGGGGGGCTTGGGGACATTCAGTACTTC
TRBV7-9	.	TRBJ2-4	TRBD1	CASSLDRGDIQYF	TGTGCCAGCAGTTTGGACAGGGGTGACATTCAGTACTTC
TRBV5-6	once	TRBJ2-7	TRBD1	CASSYYPGQSYEQYF	TGTGCCAGCAGCTACTATCCGGGACAGTCCTACGAGCAGTACTTC
TRBV5-1	.	TRBJ2-5	TRBD1	CASSLYRGNQETQYF	TGCGCCAGCAGCTTGTACAGGGGGAACCAAGAGACCCAGTACTTC
TRBV5-4	once	TRBJ1-1	.	CASTKGGNTEAFF	TGTGCCAGCACCAAAGGGGGGAACACTGAAGCTTTCTTT
TRBV6-5	.	TRBJ2-3	TRBD2	CASSAWRGKADTQYF	TGTGCCAGCAGCGCCTGGCGGGGGAAGGCAGATACGCAGTATTTT
TRBV29-1	.	TRBJ1-5	.	CSVAGVNQPQHF	TGCAGCGTGGCAGGGGTTAATCAGCCCCAGCATTTT
TRBV5-1	.	TRBJ1-2	TRBD1	CASSSTGDGYTF	TGCGCCAGCAGCTCGACAGGGGACGGCTACACCTTC
TRBV19	once	TRBJ2-5	.	CASSIDSQETQYF	TGTGCCAGTAGTATAGACAGCCAAGAGACCCAGTACTTC
TRBV2	.	TRBJ2-7	.	CASRILADEQYF	TGTGCCAGTAGGATCCTAGCCGACGAGCAGTACTTC
TRBV4-3	few	TRBJ2-7	TRBD1	CASSQTSHRGAYEQYF	TGCGCCAGCAGCCAAACATCCCACAGGGGCGCGTACGAGCAGTACTTC
TRBV5-8	.	TRBJ1-5	.	CASSQDELNNQPQHF	TGTGCCAGCAGCCAAGATGAACTAAACAATCAGCCCCAGCATTTT
TRBV19	.	TRBJ2-3	.	CASSPPSLARTDTQYF	TGTGCCAGTAGTCCCCCCTCGCTAGCGCGCACAGATACGCAGTATTTT
TRBV9	.	TRBJ2-1	TRBD1	CASSRETGPSYNEQFF	TGTGCCAGCAGCCGAGAGACAGGGCCCTCCTACAATGAGCAGTTCTTC
TRBV6-1	.	TRBJ1-1	.	CASSPPQMNTEAFF	TGTGCCAGCAGCCCTCCTCAGATGAACACTGAAGCTTTCTTT